This T cell receptor beta chain originates from a study of beta chain features in type 1 diabetes. The CDR3 runs 14 residues. Germline V CDR1 and CDR2: LGHNA, YNFKEQ. V lost 0 bases and J lost 2, with 8 bases in between. For this clone: Its antigen is still unknown.

Expressed TCRB transcripts got sequenced, as all isolated RNA was reverse transcribed. The average output of naive, central memory and regulatory T cell samples was several million reads. The method was immunoSEQ multiplex PCR; TCRdb's version includes in-frame clones alone and lacks a portion of them. The data contain about 340,000 clones, about 14% of them singletons. General study points: Type 1 diabetes patients had moderately but significantly shorter TCRB CDR3s in all four CD4+ subsets. Within the patient group, naive, central memory and Treg TCRB repertoires appeared more similar to each other than within healthy donors. PCR might pick shorter templates more often, in the same way for patients and controls.

The sequencing sample was made of naive CD4+ T cells from blood. The clonotype originates from a woman aged 18-29 years with type 1 diabetes. V usage is TRBV4-2 and J usage is TRBJ2-7, with D perhaps TRBD2 (5 bases). DNA for the CDR3: TGTGCCAGCAGCCAAGATAAACTAGCCTACGAGCAGTACTTC. It specifies CASSQDKLAYEQYF.